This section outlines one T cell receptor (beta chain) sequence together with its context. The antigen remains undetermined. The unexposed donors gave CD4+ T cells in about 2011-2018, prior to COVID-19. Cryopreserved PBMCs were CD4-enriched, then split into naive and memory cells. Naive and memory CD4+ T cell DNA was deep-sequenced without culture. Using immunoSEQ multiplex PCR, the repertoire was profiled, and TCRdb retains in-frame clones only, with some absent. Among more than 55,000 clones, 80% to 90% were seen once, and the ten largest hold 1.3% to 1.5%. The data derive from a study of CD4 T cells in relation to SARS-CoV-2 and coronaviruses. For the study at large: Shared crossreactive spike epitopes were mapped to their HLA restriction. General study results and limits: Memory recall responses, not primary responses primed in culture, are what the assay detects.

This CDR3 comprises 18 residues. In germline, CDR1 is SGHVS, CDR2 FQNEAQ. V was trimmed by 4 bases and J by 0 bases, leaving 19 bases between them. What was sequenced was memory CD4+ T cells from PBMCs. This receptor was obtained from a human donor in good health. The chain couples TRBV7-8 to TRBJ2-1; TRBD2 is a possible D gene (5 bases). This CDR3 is CASSSKRPWEPSYNEQFF. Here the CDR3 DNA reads TGTGCCAGCAGCTCCAAACGGCCCTGGGAGCCCTCCTACAATGAGCAGTTCTTC.